The 23 T cell receptor beta chains below all came from one sample that was sequenced in a study of T cell responses to AZD1222 COVID-19 vaccine (dated by TCRdb to about 2021). Libraries were built with the immunoSEQ multiplex PCR assay. This immuneACCESS table, as held by TCRdb, lists in-frame sequences with V and J called but not all clones. Of the missing ones, under half trace to an unresolved V gene in checked studies; the others have no known cause. The sample includes 80,000 to 100,000 clones, with roughly 92% observed a single time. The ten largest make up over 9.5% of the sample. Reading the label with the study, this specimen's time point is: baseline before first vaccination. Sequencing used peripheral blood, obtained on day 0 of AZD1222 vaccination. The receptors stem from an adult in good health.

The chain recombines TRBV27 with TRBJ2-5; maybe TRBD1 (5 bases). CDR3 length: 15 residues. V was pared by 4 bases and J by 5 bases, with 17 bases between. Germline CDR1 and CDR2: MNHEY and SMNVEV (reference sequence). CDR3 coding DNA: TGTGCCAGCAGTTCGTCGGTGCTGGGGCGCGAGACCCAGTACTTC. Translation: CASSSSVLGRETQYF.

CDR3 nucleotides: TGTGCCAGCAGTTTGGTGCGGGGAGGCGTGGATTACTTC. Protein product: CASSLVRGGVDYF. The chain recombines TRBV28 with TRBJ2-7; perhaps TRBD2 as D (6 bases). The CDR3 totals 13 residues. From germline, CDR1 is MDHEN and CDR2 SYDVKM. V was shortened by 3 bases and J by 13 bases, with 19 bases between the two germline ends.

The J gene is TRBJ1-1, the V gene TRBV5-1; D remains ambiguous. The CDR3 sequence is 11 residues long. V lost 0 bases and J 3 bases, leaving 0 bases between the germline ends. CDR1 is SGHRS, CDR2 YFSETQ, per germline. In DNA, the CDR3 is TGCGCCAGCAGCTTGGACACTGAAGCTTTCTTT. Protein sequence: CASSLDTEAFF.

The sample holds one count of this clone. The chain employs TRBV29-1 and TRBJ2-7, with 10 bases aligning to TRBD1. This CDR3 is 13 amino acids long. The V and J ends lost 4 bases and 5 bases, in that order; junction bases with no gene match: 5. The germline V gene encodes CDR1 SQVTM and CDR2 ANQGSEA. This CDR3 reads CSVGGQGFHEQYF. As DNA, the CDR3 is TGCAGCGTTGGGGGACAGGGGTTCCACGAGCAGTACTTC.

The chain recombines TRBV6-5 with TRBJ1-6; D perhaps matches TRBD1 (5 bases). Germline-derived CDR1 and CDR2 are MNHEY and SVGAGI. The CDR3 runs 14 residues. Trimming cost V 7 bases and J 6 bases, with 13 bases left between them. CDR3 region: CASNPVGGNSPLHF. Here the CDR3 DNA reads TGTGCCAGCAATCCGGTCGGGGGTAATTCACCCCTCCACTTT.

The rearrangement links TRBV30 to TRBJ2-7, with no clear D. This CDR3 has 17 amino acids. Trimming pared 5 bases from V and 3 bases from J, leaving 26 bases between. The germline V gene encodes CDR1 GTSNPN and CDR2 SVGIG (reference sequence). CDR3 coding DNA: TGTGCCTGGTCCCCCCAATCTCTGGGCCTCGAAGACTACGAGCAGTACTTC. The encoded protein is CAWSPQSLGLEDYEQYF.

The rearrangement links TRBV4-2 to TRBJ2-5; perhaps TRBD2 as D (6 bases). With 5 bases removed from V and 1 base from J, the gap between germline ends came to 8 bases. The CDR3 consists of 13 residues. The V gene's germline CDR1 is LGHNA and CDR2 YNFKEQ. Written as DNA, the CDR3 is TGTGCCAGCAGCGCGGGACTCCAAGAGACCCAGTACTTC. Encoded protein: CASSAGLQETQYF.

In its sample, this clone was seen once. The V call is TRBV7-9, the J call TRBJ2-2; 7 positions match TRBD2. Germline V CDR1 and CDR2: SEHNR, FQNEAQ (reference sequence). The J segment lost 2 bases and the V segment lost 4 bases, leaving 7 bases of the junction unmatched. This CDR3 has 16 residues. The CDR3 sequence: CASSWPETSNTGELFF. In DNA form, the CDR3 reads TGTGCCAGCAGCTGGCCGGAGACTAGCAACACCGGGGAGCTGTTTTTT.

This rearrangement joins TRBV29-1 to TRBJ1-3; 7 bases match TRBD1. Germline values: CDR1 SQVTM, CDR2 ANQGSEA. The CDR3 covers 14 residues. With 7 bases clipped from V and 0 bases from J, the junction kept 6 bases outside the gene matches. The CDR3 nucleotides are TGCAGCGCACAACAGGGGATCTCTGGAAACACCATATATTTT. Protein: CSAQQGISGNTIYF.

The chain joins TRBV5-1 to TRBJ1-2; 7 bases fit TRBD1. Losses at the gene ends were 5 bases for V and 5 bases for J; bases not matched to a gene: 6. This CDR3 is 13 amino acids long. Germline CDR1 and CDR2: SGHRS and YFSETQ. CDR3 coding DNA: TGCGCCAGCAGGACAGGGCTAGAGTATGGCTACACCTTC. This encodes CASRTGLEYGYTF.

In this sample, this clone turned up a few times. The V gene is TRBV6-5, the J gene TRBJ2-7; possibly TRBD2 for D (6 bases). V lost 7 bases and J 7 bases, leaving 14 bases between the germline ends. The CDR3 spans 12 residues. Germline V gene lookup returns CDR1 MNHEY and CDR2 SVGAGI. In DNA form, the CDR3 reads TGTGCCAGCAAGGGGACTCGGCGTGAGCAGTACTTC. The encoded protein is CASKGTRREQYF.

The chain is built from TRBV18 and TRBJ1-3; a possible D gene is TRBD1 (5 bases). Per the germline V gene, CDR1 is KGHSH and CDR2 is LQKENI. Trimming took 4 bases from V and 3 from J, leaving 10 bases between them. There are 14 residues in the CDR3. The CDR3 loop is CASSQDRFGNTIYF. CDR3 DNA sequence: TGTGCCAGCTCACAAGACAGATTTGGAAACACCATATATTTT. Drawing the rest from reference TRBV18 and TRBJ1-3, the complete variable domain is NAGVMQNPRHLVRRRGQEARLRCSPMKGHSHVYWYRQLPEEGLKFMVYLQKENIIDESGMPKERFSAEFPKEGPSILRIQQVVRGDSAAYFCASSQDRFGNTIYFGEGSWLTVV.

The V and J genes are TRBV19 and TRBJ1-1; D is possibly TRBD1 (6 bases). The germline gives CDR1 LNHDA, CDR2 SQIVND (reference sequence). V was cut by 5 bases and J by 2 bases, with 12 bases left in between. The CDR3 sequence is 14 residues long. The CDR3 DNA is TGTGCCAGTAGTTCCTGGGGGGGCAACACTGAAGCTTTCTTT. It specifies CASSSWGGNTEAFF.

The V call is TRBV9, the J call TRBJ1-1; D is ambiguous. Trimming pared 0 bases from V and 4 bases from J, leaving 7 bases between. The CDR3 runs to 13 residues. Per the germline V gene, CDR1 is SGDLS and CDR2 is YYNGEE. CDR3 residues: CASSVGSLTEAFF. Written as DNA, the CDR3 is TGTGCCAGCAGCGTAGGAAGTCTCACTGAAGCTTTCTTT.

The chain employs TRBV27 and TRBJ1-4; no definite D call. The CDR3 has 15 amino acids. Trimming cost V 6 bases and J 4 bases, with 15 bases left between them. CDR1 and CDR2 (germline): MNHEY, SMNVEV (reference sequence). The CDR3 reads CASRPSGGNNEKLFF. In nucleotides, the CDR3 is TGTGCCAGCAGACCTTCTGGAGGGAATAATGAAAAACTGTTTTTT.

The J gene is TRBJ1-2, the V gene TRBV9; 10 bases match TRBD1. CDR3 size: 18 residues. CDR1 is SGDLS and CDR2 is YYNGEE in the germline V gene. The trim removed 0 bases at V and 1 base at J, leaving 9 bases unmatched. The CDR3 DNA reads TGTGCCAGCAGCGTAGGACAGGGGGCGAACTCCCTTAACTATGGCTACACCTTC. It codes for CASSVGQGANSLNYGYTF.

The chain recombines TRBV10-3 with TRBJ2-7, with a weak D call TRBD2 (6 bases). The CDR3 sequence is 15 residues long. The V gene's germline CDR1 is ENHRY and CDR2 SYGVKD. V was cut by 6 bases and J by 0 bases, with 15 bases left in between. CDR3: CAISGGPESSYEQYF. As DNA, the CDR3 is TGTGCCATCAGCGGGGGACCAGAAAGCTCCTACGAGCAGTACTTC.

V usage is TRBV2 and J usage is TRBJ2-3, with TRBD2 identical over 7 bases. Germline V gives CDR1 SNHLY, CDR2 FYNNEI. This CDR3 is 14 amino acids long. V was pared by 6 bases and J by 0 bases, with 3 bases of the junction left unmatched. CDR3 nucleotide sequence: TGTGCCAGCAGCTCTAGCGGTAGCACAGATACGCAGTATTTT. Its translation: CASSSSGSTDTQYF.

This rearrangement joins TRBV30 to TRBJ2-2; no reliable D call. Germline V gene lookup returns CDR1 GTSNPN and CDR2 SVGIG (reference sequence). Deletions cut 4 bases from V and 7 bases from J, with 13 bases between. The CDR3 is 13 amino acids. The CDR3 region has the DNA TGTGCCTGGAAGTGGGCCAGTCTCGGGGAGCTGTTTTTT. This codes for CAWKWASLGELFF.

The chain carries TRBV4-1 and TRBJ2-5; D possibly corresponds to TRBD2 (6 bases). In germline, CDR1 is MGHRA, CDR2 YSYEKL. Trimming left V 3 bases short and J 2 bases short, with 19 bases between. The CDR3 spans 17 residues. The CDR3 nucleotides read TGCGCCAGCAGCCAGGATACGAGTTGGCGGGGTCAAGAGACCCAGTACTTC. Translation: CASSQDTSWRGQETQYF.

The chain joins TRBV11-3 to TRBJ2-1; possible D gene TRBD2, 5 bases. The V end lost 1 base, the J end lost 9 bases, and 13 bases lay between the germline ends. Germline CDR1 SGHNT, CDR2 YENEEA. CDR3 length: 14 residues. DNA of the CDR3: TGTGCCAGCAGCTTAGTAACCGGGAATGGTGAGCAGTTCTTC. Translation: CASSLVTGNGEQFF.

In this sample, this clone turned up once. This rearrangement joins TRBV19 to TRBJ1-1; 9 bases line up with TRBD1. The junction had 16 bases not matched to a gene; V was cut back by 5 bases and J by 6 bases. Germline-derived CDR1 and CDR2 are LNHDA and SQIVND (reference sequence). This CDR3 is built from 17 residues. This CDR3 reads CASSSRSPGQGGAEAFF. In nucleotides, the CDR3 is TGTGCCAGTAGTTCCCGTTCACCGGGACAGGGCGGGGCTGAAGCTTTCTTT.

The V call is TRBV5-1, the J call TRBJ2-5; the D is unclear. V lost 0 bases and J 6 bases, leaving 18 bases between the germline ends. This CDR3 is 16 amino acids long. Germline loops: CDR1 SGHRS, CDR2 YFSETQ. Here the CDR3 DNA reads TGCGCCAGCAGCTTGGGGGCAGGTCCCTATATGAAGACCCAGTACTTC. It is translated as CASSLGAGPYMKTQYF.